A single sample is the source of the 6 T cell receptor beta chains below, sequenced in a study of post-analysis software for immune sequencing data. Study outcomes and limitations: About five TRBV segments occurring more often in patients than controls included TRBV5-6, TRBV5-1 and TRBV20-1.

These receptors' antigens are unknown. cDNA libraries for TCR beta contained unique molecular identifiers. TCRdb itself ran the PCR reads through MiXCR, one entry per CDR3 protein. The sample contains roughly 200,000 distinct CDR3 sequences, approximately 30% of which appear only once. Sequences were obtained from blood. Receptors were obtained from a girl under 18 with multiple sclerosis.

This clonotype was counted ten times or more. The chain combines TRBV5-6 with TRBJ2-3, with 11 bases that match TRBD1. Germline trimming cut 0 bases from V and 5 bases from J; bases unmatched to any gene: 2. The CDR3 runs 15 residues. Germline values: CDR1 SGHDT, CDR2 YYEEEE. CDR3 loop: CASSLGGTGGDTQYF. As DNA, the CDR3 is TGTGCCAGCAGCTTGGGCGGGACAGGGGGAGATACGCAGTATTTT.

This clonotype was counted at least ten times. This rearrangement joins TRBV28 to TRBJ2-6; D not resolved. The CDR3 is 18 amino acids. Trimming cost V 3 bases and J 1 base, with 16 bases left between them. Germline CDR1 is MDHEN and CDR2 is SYDVKM. This CDR3 is CASSFYPGKGSGANVLTF. The CDR3 nucleotides are TGTGCCAGCAGTTTTTACCCAGGAAAAGGTTCTGGGGCCAACGTCCTGACTTTC.

In its sample, this clonotype was seen a few times. The chain uses TRBV20-1 and TRBJ1-1; D is ambiguous. The germline CDR1 and CDR2 sequences are DFQATT and SNEGSKA (reference sequence). V lost 3 bases, J lost 1 base, and 9 bases lay in between. The CDR3 consists of 13 residues. As DNA, the CDR3 is TGCAGTGCTAGTCCCTACAGGAACACTGAAGCTTTCTTT. Amino acids: CSASPYRNTEAFF.

Details on this clonotype: This may be a read error, as it is one base from a much larger clone. V usage is TRBV20-1 and J usage is TRBJ2-3, with a tentative D call TRBD2 (6 bases). Per germline, CDR1 DFQATT and CDR2 SNEGSKA (reference sequence). V was shortened by 0 bases and J by 6 bases, with 16 bases between the two germline ends. The CDR3 loop spans 15 amino acids. The CDR3 region has the DNA TGCAGTGCTAGAGAGAGGGGCGGGAACTGCGATACGCAGTATTTT. Translated, it gives CSARERGGNCDTQYF.

This clonotype has a count of ten or more. The CDR3 sequence: CSGRASGSRTDTQYF. The CDR3 region has the DNA TGCAGCGGGCGGGCTAGCGGGAGTAGGACAGATACGCAGTATTTT. The chain recombines TRBV29-1 with TRBJ2-3, with TRBD2 matching 10 bases. The germline V gene has CDR1 SQVTM and CDR2 ANQGSEA. This CDR3 contains 15 residues. V lost 7 bases and J lost 3; bases outside the gene matches: 10.

The V gene is TRBV5-5, the J gene TRBJ2-5; D perhaps matches TRBD2 (7 bases). The length of the CDR3 is 16 residues. Trimming removed 0 bases from V and 2 bases from J, with 14 bases in between. Germline CDR1 is SGHKS and CDR2 is YYEKEE (reference sequence). The CDR3 is CASSLVEGGVQETQYF. The CDR3 DNA follows: TGTGCCAGCAGCTTGGTGGAAGGGGGGGTACAAGAGACCCAGTACTTC.